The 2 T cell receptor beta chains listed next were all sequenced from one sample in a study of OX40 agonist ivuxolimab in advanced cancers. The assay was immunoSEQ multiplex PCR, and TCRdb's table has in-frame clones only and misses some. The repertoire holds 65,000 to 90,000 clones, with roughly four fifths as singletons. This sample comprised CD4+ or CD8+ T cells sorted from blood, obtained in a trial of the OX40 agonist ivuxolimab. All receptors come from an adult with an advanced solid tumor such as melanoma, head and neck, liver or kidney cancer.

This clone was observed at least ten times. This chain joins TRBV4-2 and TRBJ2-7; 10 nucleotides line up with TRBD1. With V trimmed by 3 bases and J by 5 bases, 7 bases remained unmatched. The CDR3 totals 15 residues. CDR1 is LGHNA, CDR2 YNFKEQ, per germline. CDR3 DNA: TGTGCCAGCAGCCACACCGGGACAGGGGAAAACGAGCAGTACTTC. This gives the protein CASSHTGTGENEQYF.

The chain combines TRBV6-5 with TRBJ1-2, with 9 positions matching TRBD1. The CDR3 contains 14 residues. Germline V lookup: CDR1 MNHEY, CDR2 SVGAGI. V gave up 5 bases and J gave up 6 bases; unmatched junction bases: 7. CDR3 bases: TGTGCCAGCAGTCCCGGGACAGGGCTGGATGGCTACACCTTC. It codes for CASSPGTGLDGYTF.